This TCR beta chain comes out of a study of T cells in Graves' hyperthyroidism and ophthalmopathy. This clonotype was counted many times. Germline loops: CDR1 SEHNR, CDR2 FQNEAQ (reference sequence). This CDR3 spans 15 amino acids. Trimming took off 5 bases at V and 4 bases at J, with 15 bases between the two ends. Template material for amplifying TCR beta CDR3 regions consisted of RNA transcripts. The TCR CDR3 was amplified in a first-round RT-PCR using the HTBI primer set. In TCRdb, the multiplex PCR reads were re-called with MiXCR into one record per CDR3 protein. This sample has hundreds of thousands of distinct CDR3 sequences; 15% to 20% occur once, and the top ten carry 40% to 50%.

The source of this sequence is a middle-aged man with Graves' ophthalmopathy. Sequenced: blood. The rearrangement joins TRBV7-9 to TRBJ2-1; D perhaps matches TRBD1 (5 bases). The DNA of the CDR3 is TGTGCCAGCAGCAACCAGGGTGCTGGATACAATGAGCAGTTCTTC. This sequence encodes CASSNQGAGYNEQFF. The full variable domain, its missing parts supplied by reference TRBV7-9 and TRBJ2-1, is DTGVSQNPRHKITKRGQNVTFRCDPISEHNRLYWYRQTLGQGPEFLTYFQNEAQLEKSRLLSDRFSAERPKGSFSTLEIQRTEQGDSAMYLCASSNQGAGYNEQFFGPGTRLTVL.